The rows below give T cell receptor beta chains drawn from one sample of a study of post-analysis software for immune sequencing data. TCRdb re-called the PCR reads with MiXCR, one entry per CDR3 protein. The data hold hundreds of thousands of distinct CDR3 sequences, with around 27% observed a single time. The sequencing sample was made of blood. The origin of the receptors is a girl aged 5-17 years with multiple sclerosis. The CDR3 runs from the conserved cysteine through the conserved F or W. The order of the fields is clone size, D gene, J gene, V gene, CDR3 protein, CDR3 DNA. A D gene is named only where the DNA matches it firmly. The size of a clone is reported for some rows only, either as once, few or many, or as a class for expanded clones.

size: NA; D: NA; J: TRBJ2-4; V: TRBV4-1; CDR3: CASSQGLGRHSQYF; DNA: TGCGCCAGCAGCCAAGGTTTGGGACGGCACTCCCAGTACTTC
size: NA; D: NA; J: TRBJ1-6; V: TRBV4-2; CDR3: CASSQEMLSRDYNSPPHF; DNA: TGTGCCAGCAGCCAAGAAATGTTAAGTCGGGATTATAATTCACCCCCCCACTTT
size: few; D: NA; J: TRBJ2-1; V: TRBV24-1; CDR3: CATSGGGLGNEQFF; DNA: TGTGCCACCAGTGGGGGGGGGCTGGGCAATGAGCAGTTCTTC
size: few; D: NA; J: TRBJ2-2; V: TRBV29-1; CDR3: CSGDASGTGELFF; DNA: TGCAGCGGCGACGCGAGTGGAACCGGGGAGCTGTTTTTT
size: few; D: TRBD2; J: TRBJ2-1; V: TRBV20-1; CDR3: CSAIAGGGREQFF; DNA: TGCAGTGCTATCGCGGGAGGAGGCCGTGAGCAGTTCTTC
size: few; D: NA; J: TRBJ1-5; V: TRBV7-2; CDR3: CASSLAGGQNNQPQHF; DNA: TGTGCCAGCAGCTTAGCGGGCGGGCAAAACAATCAGCCCCAGCATTTT
size: NA; D: TRBD1; J: TRBJ2-7; V: TRBV12-3/TRBV12-4; CDR3: CASSGQGVRYEQYF; DNA: TGTGCCAGCAGCGGACAGGGGGTTAGATACGAGCAGTACTTC
size: few; D: TRBD2; J: TRBJ2-5; V: TRBV27; CDR3: CASSFFYPGLAGGIQETQYF; DNA: TGTGCCAGCAGTTTTTTCTATCCGGGACTAGCGGGAGGTATCCAAGAGACCCAGTACTTC
size: NA; D: NA; J: TRBJ1-1; V: TRBV9; CDR3: CASSVLPMRGGPEAFF; DNA: TGTGCCAGCAGCGTACTTCCTATGCGTGGAGGGCCTGAAGCTTTCTTT
size: NA; D: NA; J: TRBJ2-5; V: TRBV5-6; CDR3: CASSLEAYQETQYF; DNA: TGTGCCAGCAGCCTCGAGGCGTACCAAGAGACCCAGTACTTC
size: few; D: NA; J: TRBJ2-1; V: TRBV10-3; CDR3: CAISDPNTGLHEQFF; DNA: TGTGCCATCAGTGACCCTAATACAGGGCTGCATGAGCAGTTCTTC
size: NA; D: NA; J: TRBJ2-1; V: TRBV28; CDR3: CASSLPGPYNEQFF; DNA: TGTGCCAGCAGTTTGCCGGGCCCCTACAATGAGCAGTTCTTC
size: few; D: TRBD2; J: TRBJ2-1; V: TRBV20-1; CDR3: CSAQAGLAGVGEQFF; DNA: TGCAGTGCCCAGGCGGGACTAGCGGGAGTCGGCGAGCAGTTCTTC
size: NA; D: NA; J: TRBJ1-1; V: TRBV27; CDR3: CASGRQNTEAFF; DNA: TGTGCCAGCGGCAGGCAGAACACTGAAGCTTTCTTT
size: many; D: TRBD2; J: TRBJ2-1; V: TRBV10-3; CDR3: CAISGRAEDEQFF; DNA: TGTGCCATCAGCGGGAGGGCCGAGGATGAGCAGTTCTTC
size: NA; D: NA; J: TRBJ2-1; V: TRBV29-1; CDR3: CSVEGLDSSEQFF; DNA: TGCAGCGTCGAGGGGCTCGACAGCAGTGAGCAGTTCTTC
size: NA; D: NA; J: TRBJ2-5; V: TRBV6-6; CDR3: CASSPYEETQYF; DNA: TGTGCCAGCAGTCCCTATGAAGAGACCCAGTACTTC
size: once; D: TRBD2; J: TRBJ2-3; V: TRBV4-3; CDR3: CANSQAGGLDRTDTQYF; DNA: TGCGCCAACAGCCAGGCCGGCGGACTAGACCGCACAGATACGCAGTATTTT
size: NA; D: NA; J: TRBJ1-5; V: TRBV12-3/TRBV12-4; CDR3: CASSLPPHDQHF; DNA: TGTGCCAGCAGTTTACCCCCGCATGACCAGCATTTT
size: NA; D: NA; J: TRBJ1-6; V: TRBV10-3; CDR3: CAISIGADSPLHF; DNA: TGTGCCATCAGTATCGGGGCTGATTCACCCCTCCACTTT
size: once; D: NA; J: TRBJ2-1; V: TRBV7-9; CDR3: CASSLVSGCDEQFF; DNA: TGTGCCAGCAGCTTAGTATCGGGGTGCGATGAGCAGTTCTTC
size: NA; D: TRBD2; J: TRBJ2-7; V: TRBV5-5; CDR3: CASRRAGPYEQYF; DNA: TGCGCCAGCAGACGAGCGGGACCCTACGAGCAGTACTTC